Listed below are T cell receptor beta chains from one sample, sequenced in a study of identical twins. TCRdb used MiXCR to reprocess the 5' RACE reads, holding one entry per CDR3 protein. Of about 530,000 distinct CDR3 sequences in the sample, more than 20% were seen once. The sample also formed part of further work on yellow fever vaccine responses in identical twins.

The sequenced sample consisted of CD4+ T cells sorted from blood. These receptors were taken from a woman between 18 and 29 years old in good health. The CDR3 runs from the conserved cysteine through the conserved F or W. The D gene is left open where the match is weak. For some rows the clone size is stated as once, few or many, or as a class when expanded; others skip it.

CDR3: CASSQDLRHTGELFF
DNA: TGCGCCAGCAGCCAAGATCTTAGACACACCGGGGAGCTGTTTTTT
V: TRBV4-1
J: TRBJ2-2
D: NA
size: NA

CDR3: CSARSPLAGIQETQYF
DNA: TGCAGTGCTCGATCCCCCCTAGCGGGTATACAAGAGACCCAGTACTTC
V: TRBV20-1
J: TRBJ2-5
D: TRBD2
size: NA

CDR3: CASSETPPGLARGGELFF
DNA: TGTGCCAGCAGTGAAACCCCTCCGGGTCTAGCGAGGGGGGGGGAGCTGTTTTTT
V: TRBV2
J: TRBJ2-2
D: NA
size: few

CDR3: CASSSPGPFGQTQYF
DNA: TGTGCCAGCAGTTCCCCGGGCCCTTTCGGGCAGACCCAGTACTTC
V: TRBV28
J: TRBJ2-5
D: NA
size: NA

CDR3: CSGQGNRETQYF
DNA: TGCAGTGGGCAGGGGAATCGGGAGACCCAGTACTTC
V: TRBV20-1
J: TRBJ2-5
D: NA
size: few

CDR3: CASSPDYRGVTDTQYF
DNA: TGTGCCAGCAGTCCCGACTACCGAGGTGTAACAGATACGCAGTATTTT
V: TRBV7-9
J: TRBJ2-3
D: NA
size: NA

CDR3: CSARERSYNEQFF
DNA: TGCAGTGCTAGAGAGCGGTCCTACAATGAGCAGTTCTTC
V: TRBV20-1
J: TRBJ2-1
D: NA
size: NA

CDR3: CAIRDGLAGLNEQFF
DNA: TGTGCCATCAGGGACGGACTAGCTGGTCTCAATGAGCAGTTCTTC
V: TRBV10-3
J: TRBJ2-1
D: TRBD2
size: NA

CDR3: CASSLRTAILSGANVLTF
DNA: TGTGCCAGCAGCTTACGGACAGCTATACTGTCTGGGGCCAACGTCCTGACTTTC
V: TRBV11-1
J: TRBJ2-6
D: NA
size: NA

CDR3: CASTPGTAGNTIYF
DNA: TGTGCCAGCACCCCCGGGACGGCTGGAAACACCATATATTTT
V: TRBV7-9
J: TRBJ1-3
D: NA
size: few

CDR3: CSAGGTTNEQFF
DNA: TGCAGTGCGGGGGGGACTACCAATGAGCAGTTCTTC
V: TRBV20-1
J: TRBJ2-1
D: TRBD2
size: few

CDR3: CASSYRWNTGELFF
DNA: TGTGCCAGCAGTTACCGCTGGAACACCGGGGAGCTGTTTTTT
V: TRBV6-5
J: TRBJ2-2
D: NA
size: NA

CDR3: CASSPGRLSYNEQFF
DNA: TGTGCCAGCAGTCCGGGACGCCTTTCCTACAATGAGCAGTTCTTC
V: TRBV28
J: TRBJ2-1
D: NA
size: many

CDR3: CASSLTSVENEQFF
DNA: TGTGCCAGCAGCTTAACATCGGTAGAGAATGAGCAGTTCTTC
V: TRBV7-3
J: TRBJ2-1
D: NA
size: NA

CDR3: CAISAGANVLTF
DNA: TGTGCCATCAGTGCTGGGGCCAACGTCCTGACTTTC
V: TRBV10-3
J: TRBJ2-6
D: NA
size: NA

CDR3: CASSLNRRVSDTQYF
DNA: TGTGCCAGCAGTTTAAACAGGAGGGTCTCAGATACGCAGTATTTT
V: TRBV12-3/TRBV12-4
J: TRBJ2-3
D: NA
size: NA